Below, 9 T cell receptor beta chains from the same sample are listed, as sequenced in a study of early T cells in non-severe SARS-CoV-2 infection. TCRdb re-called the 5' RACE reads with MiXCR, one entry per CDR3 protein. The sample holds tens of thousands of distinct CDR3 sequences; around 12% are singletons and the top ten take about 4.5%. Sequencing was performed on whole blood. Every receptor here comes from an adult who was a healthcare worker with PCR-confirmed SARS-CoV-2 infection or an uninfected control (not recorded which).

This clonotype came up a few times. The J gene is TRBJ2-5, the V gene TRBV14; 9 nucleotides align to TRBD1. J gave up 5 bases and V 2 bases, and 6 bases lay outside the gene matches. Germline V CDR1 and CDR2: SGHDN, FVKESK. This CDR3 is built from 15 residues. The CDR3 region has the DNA TGTGCCAGCAGCCAACGACAGGGGGTGTTGGAGACCCAGTACTTC. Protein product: CASSQRQGVLETQYF.

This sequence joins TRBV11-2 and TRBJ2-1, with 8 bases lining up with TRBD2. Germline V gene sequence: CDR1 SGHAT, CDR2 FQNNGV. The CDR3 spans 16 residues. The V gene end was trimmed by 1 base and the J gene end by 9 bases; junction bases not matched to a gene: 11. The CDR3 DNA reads TGTGCCAGCAGCTTAGTTTCGGGGGGGCTTTCCGGTGAGCAGTTCTTC. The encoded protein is CASSLVSGGLSGEQFF.

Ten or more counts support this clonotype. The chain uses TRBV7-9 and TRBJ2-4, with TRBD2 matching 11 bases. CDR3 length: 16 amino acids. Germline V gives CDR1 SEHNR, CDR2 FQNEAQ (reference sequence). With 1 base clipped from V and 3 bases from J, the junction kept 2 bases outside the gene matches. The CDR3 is CASSLVGLADKNIQYF. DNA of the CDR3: TGTGCCAGCAGCTTAGTGGGACTAGCGGACAAAAACATTCAGTACTTC.

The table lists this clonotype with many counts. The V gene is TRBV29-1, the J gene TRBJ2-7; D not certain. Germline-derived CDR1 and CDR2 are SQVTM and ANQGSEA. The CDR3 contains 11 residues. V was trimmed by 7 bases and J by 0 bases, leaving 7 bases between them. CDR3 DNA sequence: TGCAGCGCGTACTACTCCTACGAGCAGTACTTC. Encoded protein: CSAYYSYEQYF.

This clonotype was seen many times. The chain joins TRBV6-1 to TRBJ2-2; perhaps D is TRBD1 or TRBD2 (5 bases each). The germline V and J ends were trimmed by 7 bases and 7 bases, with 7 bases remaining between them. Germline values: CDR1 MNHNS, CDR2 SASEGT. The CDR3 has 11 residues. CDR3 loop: CASMGVGELFF. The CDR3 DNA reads TGTGCCAGCATGGGGGTCGGGGAGCTGTTTTTT.

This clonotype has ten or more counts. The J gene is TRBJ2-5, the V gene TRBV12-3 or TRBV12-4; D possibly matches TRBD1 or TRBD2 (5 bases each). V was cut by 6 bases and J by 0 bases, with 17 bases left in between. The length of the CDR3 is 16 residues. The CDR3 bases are TGTGCCAGCAGCCGGCTAATCGGGACCGACCAAGAGACCCAGTACTTC. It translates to CASSRLIGTDQETQYF.

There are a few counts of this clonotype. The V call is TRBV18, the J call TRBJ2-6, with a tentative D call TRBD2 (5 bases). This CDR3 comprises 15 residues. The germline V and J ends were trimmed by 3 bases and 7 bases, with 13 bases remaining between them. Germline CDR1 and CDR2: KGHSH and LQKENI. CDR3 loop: CASSPYAGNANVLTF. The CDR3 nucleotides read TGTGCCAGCTCACCCTATGCCGGGAACGCCAACGTCCTGACTTTC.

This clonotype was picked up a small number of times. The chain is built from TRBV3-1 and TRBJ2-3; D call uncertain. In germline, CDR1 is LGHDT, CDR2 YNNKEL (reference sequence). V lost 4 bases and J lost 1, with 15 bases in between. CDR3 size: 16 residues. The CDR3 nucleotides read TGTGCCAGCAGCCCGAGAGGAGCCAGCGGCACAGATACGCAGTATTTT. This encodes CASSPRGASGTDTQYF.

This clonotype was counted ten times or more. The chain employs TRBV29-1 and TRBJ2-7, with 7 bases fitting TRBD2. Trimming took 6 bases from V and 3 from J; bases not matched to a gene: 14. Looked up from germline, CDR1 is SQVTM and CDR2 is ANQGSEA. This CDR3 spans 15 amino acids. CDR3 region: CSVARGQLANYEQYF. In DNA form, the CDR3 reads TGCAGCGTGGCCCGGGGCCAACTAGCGAACTACGAGCAGTACTTC.